This T cell receptor beta chain stems from a study of OX40 agonist ivuxolimab in advanced cancers. Study-wide context: People in dose escalation had one of these cancers: hepatocellular carcinoma, melanoma, renal cell or head and neck cancer.

CDR3 length: 18 residues. Trimming left V 4 bases short and J 0 bases short, with 16 bases between. Study results and caveats: With doses of 0.1 to 3.0 mg/kg, CD4+ and CD8+ blood T cells had undergone clonal expansion by week 6.

For this clone: The antigen remains undetermined.

Data came from immunoSEQ multiplex PCR; TCRdb stores just in-frame clones and leaves some out. The sample has some 99,000 clones; approximately 93% are singletons. The TCR originated in an adult with an advanced solid tumor such as melanoma, head and neck, liver or kidney cancer. The V gene is TRBV23-1, the J gene TRBJ2-6, with a weak D call TRBD1 (5 bases). TRBV23-1 is an ORF, and what it does is uncertain. The material was CD4+ or CD8+ T cells sorted from blood, obtained in a trial of the OX40 agonist ivuxolimab. The DNA of the CDR3 is TGCGCCAGCAGTCCCAAAGACAGTTTCTTCTCTGGGGCCAACGTCCTGACTTTC. This encodes CASSPKDSFFSGANVLTF.